The rows below give T cell receptor beta chains drawn from one sample of a study of T cells in Graves' hyperthyroidism and ophthalmopathy. TCRdb itself ran the multiplex PCR reads through MiXCR, one entry per CDR3 protein. Of approximately 410,000 distinct CDR3 sequences listed, 12% to 15% are singletons. Sequencing used blood. The receptors shown here come from a woman under 30 with Graves' hyperthyroidism. Both conserved end residues are part of each CDR3. D genes are given only for firm matches. The size entry is marked missing in some rows and otherwise reads once, few, many or a size class.

J gene: TRBJ2-5
D gene: TRBD1
clone size: few
V gene: TRBV4-1
CDR3 protein: CASSQGTGASQETQYF
CDR3 DNA: TGCGCCAGCAGCCAAGGGACAGGAGCTTCTCAAGAGACCCAGTACTTC

J gene: TRBJ2-1
D gene: TRBD2
clone size: NA
V gene: TRBV27
CDR3 protein: CASSGAGPSYNEQFF
CDR3 DNA: TGTGCCAGCAGCGGAGCGGGACCCTCCTACAATGAGCAGTTCTTC

J gene: TRBJ2-2
D gene: NA
clone size: many
V gene: TRBV20-1
CDR3 protein: CSAPTDTGELFF
CDR3 DNA: TGCAGTGCCCCAACCGACACCGGGGAGCTGTTTTTT

J gene: TRBJ2-7
D gene: NA
clone size: NA
V gene: TRBV2
CDR3 protein: CASSEVGQAAEQYF
CDR3 DNA: TGTGCCAGCAGTGAAGTTGGGCAGGCGGCCGAGCAGTACTTC

J gene: TRBJ1-2
D gene: NA
clone size: many
V gene: TRBV6-2/TRBV6-3
CDR3 protein: CASSYSGPYGYTF
CDR3 DNA: TGTGCCAGCAGTTACTCTGGACCCTATGGCTACACCTTC

J gene: TRBJ1-1
D gene: TRBD1
clone size: many
V gene: TRBV28
CDR3 protein: CASRKTGTGGGTEAFF
CDR3 DNA: TGTGCCAGCCGGAAAACCGGGACAGGGGGTGGCACTGAAGCTTTCTTT

J gene: TRBJ2-2
D gene: TRBD2
clone size: NA
V gene: TRBV18
CDR3 protein: CASSPLAGVVNTGELFF
CDR3 DNA: TGTGCCAGCTCACCTCTCGCGGGAGTCGTAAACACCGGGGAGCTGTTTTTT

J gene: TRBJ2-1
D gene: TRBD2
clone size: NA
V gene: TRBV28
CDR3 protein: CASSYPRVAGGRGQFF
CDR3 DNA: TGTGCCAGCAGTTACCCCCGAGTAGCGGGAGGCCGGGGGCAGTTCTTC

J gene: TRBJ1-3
D gene: NA
clone size: NA
V gene: TRBV7-3
CDR3 protein: CASSSNAGNTIYF
CDR3 DNA: TGTGCCAGCAGCTCCAACGCTGGAAACACCATATATTTT

J gene: TRBJ1-1
D gene: NA
clone size: many
V gene: TRBV12-3/TRBV12-4
CDR3 protein: CASSFMGGHTEAFF
CDR3 DNA: TGTGCCAGCAGTTTTATGGGGGGGCACACTGAAGCTTTCTTT

J gene: TRBJ2-5
D gene: TRBD1
clone size: many
V gene: TRBV28
CDR3 protein: CASTPWDRQETQYF
CDR3 DNA: TGTGCCAGCACCCCCTGGGACAGACAAGAGACCCAGTACTTC

J gene: TRBJ2-7
D gene: NA
clone size: NA
V gene: TRBV7-3
CDR3 protein: CASSLSPIPETHFVRTYEQYF
CDR3 DNA: TGTGCCAGCAGCTTATCACCGATCCCGGAGACCCACTTCGTACGGACCTACGAGCAGTACTTC

J gene: TRBJ1-1
D gene: NA
clone size: many
V gene: TRBV5-1
CDR3 protein: CASSLGPLNTEAFF
CDR3 DNA: TGCGCCAGCAGCTTGGGTCCGCTGAACACTGAAGCTTTCTTT

J gene: TRBJ1-2
D gene: NA
clone size: many
V gene: TRBV20-1
CDR3 protein: CSARDESRPNYGYTF
CDR3 DNA: TGCAGTGCTAGAGATGAGTCCAGACCTAACTATGGCTACACCTTC

J gene: TRBJ1-1
D gene: TRBD1
clone size: NA
V gene: TRBV27
CDR3 protein: CATRGGENTEAFF
CDR3 DNA: TGTGCCACCAGGGGGGGGGAGAACACTGAAGCTTTCTTT

J gene: TRBJ2-6
D gene: NA
clone size: NA
V gene: TRBV30
CDR3 protein: CAWSSGRAGANVLTF
CDR3 DNA: TGTGCCTGGAGTTCGGGCCGCGCCGGGGCCAACGTCCTGACTTTC

J gene: TRBJ2-1
D gene: TRBD2
clone size: NA
V gene: TRBV19
CDR3 protein: CGSATSGIHNEQFF
CDR3 DNA: TGTGGATCGGCGACTAGCGGGATCCACAATGAGCAGTTCTTC

J gene: TRBJ2-7
D gene: NA
clone size: many
V gene: TRBV11-2
CDR3 protein: CASSFDTEREQYF
CDR3 DNA: TGTGCCAGCAGCTTCGACACGGAAAGGGAGCAGTACTTC

J gene: TRBJ2-5
D gene: NA
clone size: many
V gene: TRBV12-3/TRBV12-4
CDR3 protein: CASSPHLSRETQYF
CDR3 DNA: TGTGCCAGCAGTCCTCACCTGAGCCGGGAGACCCAGTACTTC

J gene: TRBJ2-1
D gene: TRBD2
clone size: many
V gene: TRBV6-2/TRBV6-3
CDR3 protein: CASSYSREGHEQFF
CDR3 DNA: TGTGCCAGCAGTTACTCGCGGGAGGGCCATGAGCAGTTCTTC

J gene: TRBJ2-6
D gene: NA
clone size: many
V gene: TRBV20-1
CDR3 protein: CSARPQHSGANVLTF
CDR3 DNA: TGCAGTGCTAGACCACAGCACTCTGGGGCCAACGTCCTGACTTTC

J gene: TRBJ1-6
D gene: TRBD1
clone size: NA
V gene: TRBV5-4
CDR3 protein: CASSSGTGGSIVSPLHF
CDR3 DNA: TGTGCCAGCAGCTCCGGGACAGGGGGGTCCATAGTGTCACCCCTCCACTTT

J gene: TRBJ2-1
D gene: NA
clone size: few
V gene: TRBV6-2/TRBV6-3
CDR3 protein: CASSKGVSYNEQFF
CDR3 DNA: TGTGCCAGCAGTAAAGGGGTTTCCTACAATGAGCAGTTCTTC

J gene: TRBJ2-7
D gene: TRBD2
clone size: NA
V gene: TRBV7-9
CDR3 protein: CASSPLGVQRGSYEQYF
CDR3 DNA: TGTGCCAGCAGCCCCCTGGGTGTCCAGCGGGGGTCCTACGAGCAGTACTTC

J gene: TRBJ2-1
D gene: TRBD2
clone size: many
V gene: TRBV20-1
CDR3 protein: CSASDSGRADNEQFF
CDR3 DNA: TGCAGTGCTAGTGATAGCGGGAGGGCCGACAATGAGCAGTTCTTC

J gene: TRBJ2-7
D gene: TRBD1
clone size: NA
V gene: TRBV6-2/TRBV6-3
CDR3 protein: CASTPQGVRRYF
CDR3 DNA: TGTGCCAGCACCCCTCAGGGGGTGCGGCGGTACTTC

J gene: TRBJ2-2
D gene: NA
clone size: many
V gene: TRBV7-3
CDR3 protein: CASSSLGFSGELFF
CDR3 DNA: TGTGCCAGCAGCTCACTAGGTTTTTCCGGGGAGCTGTTTTTT

J gene: TRBJ2-7
D gene: TRBD1
clone size: NA
V gene: TRBV5-1
CDR3 protein: CASSPEQGAWSNEQYF
CDR3 DNA: TGCGCCAGCAGCCCGGAACAGGGGGCGTGGTCCAATGAGCAGTACTTC

J gene: TRBJ1-6
D gene: TRBD1
clone size: many
V gene: TRBV2
CDR3 protein: CASSGQGWNSPLHF
CDR3 DNA: TGTGCCAGCAGCGGACAGGGGTGGAATTCACCCCTCCACTTT

J gene: TRBJ1-2
D gene: NA
clone size: NA
V gene: TRBV20-1
CDR3 protein: CSARDPSGRGAPYGYTF
CDR3 DNA: TGCAGTGCTAGAGATCCATCAGGACGGGGGGCTCCCTATGGCTACACCTTC

J gene: TRBJ1-2
D gene: NA
clone size: few
V gene: TRBV20-1
CDR3 protein: CSAVDSYGYTF
CDR3 DNA: TGCAGTGCTGTGGACAGTTATGGCTACACCTTC

J gene: TRBJ1-1
D gene: NA
clone size: NA
V gene: TRBV7-2
CDR3 protein: CACSERGLGTEAFF
CDR3 DNA: TGTGCCTGCAGCGAGAGAGGCTTGGGCACTGAAGCTTTCTTT

J gene: TRBJ2-4
D gene: NA
clone size: many
V gene: TRBV6-2/TRBV6-3
CDR3 protein: CASSPPTGTNIQYF
CDR3 DNA: TGTGCCAGCAGTCCCCCCACGGGGACAAACATTCAGTACTTC

J gene: TRBJ2-5
D gene: TRBD2
clone size: many
V gene: TRBV12-3/TRBV12-4
CDR3 protein: CASSDARLGLAGGVQETQYF
CDR3 DNA: TGTGCCAGCAGTGACGCCCGGCTAGGACTAGCGGGAGGCGTCCAAGAGACCCAGTACTTC

J gene: TRBJ2-1
D gene: NA
clone size: few
V gene: TRBV3-1
CDR3 protein: CASSQEPGQHNEQFF
CDR3 DNA: TGTGCCAGCAGCCAAGAGCCGGGACAACACAATGAGCAGTTCTTC

J gene: TRBJ1-2
D gene: NA
clone size: NA
V gene: TRBV3-1
CDR3 protein: CASSPAGGSVYGYTF
CDR3 DNA: TGTGCCAGCAGCCCCGCCGGGGGTTCGGTCTATGGCTACACCTTC

J gene: TRBJ2-3
D gene: NA
clone size: many
V gene: TRBV18
CDR3 protein: CASSPITDTQYF
CDR3 DNA: TGTGCCAGCTCACCCATCACAGATACGCAGTATTTT

J gene: TRBJ2-2
D gene: NA
clone size: NA
V gene: TRBV6-5
CDR3 protein: CASVSGNTGELFF
CDR3 DNA: TGTGCCAGCGTTAGCGGGAACACCGGGGAGCTGTTTTTT

J gene: TRBJ1-3
D gene: NA
clone size: many
V gene: TRBV30
CDR3 protein: CAWIDDGNTIYF
CDR3 DNA: TGTGCCTGGATTGATGATGGAAACACCATATATTTT

J gene: TRBJ2-2
D gene: TRBD1
clone size: NA
V gene: TRBV6-1
CDR3 protein: CASSPGTGSGELFF
CDR3 DNA: TGTGCCAGCAGTCCCGGGACAGGGTCCGGGGAGCTGTTTTTT

J gene: TRBJ2-3
D gene: TRBD2
clone size: many
V gene: TRBV20-1
CDR3 protein: CSASGRYTDTQYF
CDR3 DNA: TGCAGTGCTAGCGGGAGGTACACAGATACGCAGTATTTT

J gene: TRBJ1-3
D gene: NA
clone size: NA
V gene: TRBV5-5
CDR3 protein: CASSFIGAGNTIYF
CDR3 DNA: TGTGCCAGCAGCTTCATCGGTGCGGGAAACACCATATATTTT

J gene: TRBJ2-7
D gene: TRBD1
clone size: many
V gene: TRBV29-1
CDR3 protein: CSVVWDSDEQYF
CDR3 DNA: TGCAGCGTTGTTTGGGACAGCGACGAGCAGTACTTC

J gene: TRBJ1-2
D gene: NA
clone size: many
V gene: TRBV3-1
CDR3 protein: CASSQLHGYTF
CDR3 DNA: TGTGCCAGCAGCCAACTTCATGGCTACACCTTC

J gene: TRBJ1-1
D gene: NA
clone size: many
V gene: TRBV2
CDR3 protein: CASSDGPGRGTEAFF
CDR3 DNA: TGTGCCAGCAGTGACGGGCCAGGACGTGGCACTGAAGCTTTCTTT

J gene: TRBJ1-2
D gene: NA
clone size: many
V gene: TRBV5-6
CDR3 protein: CASSPPGTNYGYTF
CDR3 DNA: TGTGCCAGCAGCCCGCCGGGTACAAACTATGGCTACACCTTC

J gene: TRBJ1-5
D gene: NA
clone size: NA
V gene: TRBV25-1
CDR3 protein: CASSDSSLGQPQHF
CDR3 DNA: TGTGCCAGCAGTGACAGTAGCCTAGGGCAGCCCCAGCATTTT

J gene: TRBJ2-6
D gene: TRBD2
clone size: once
V gene: TRBV15
CDR3 protein: CATSRSGTTRAGANVLTF
CDR3 DNA: TGTGCCACCAGCAGATCCGGGACTACGAGAGCTGGGGCCAACGTCCTGACTTTC

J gene: TRBJ1-2
D gene: TRBD1
clone size: many
V gene: TRBV3-1
CDR3 protein: CASSPSTGGILRYGYTF
CDR3 DNA: TGTGCCAGCAGCCCATCGACAGGGGGAATCCTTCGATATGGCTACACCTTC

J gene: TRBJ2-7
D gene: NA
clone size: many
V gene: TRBV12-3/TRBV12-4
CDR3 protein: CASSFADLTSYEQYF
CDR3 DNA: TGTGCCAGCAGTTTCGCCGATTTGACCTCCTACGAGCAGTACTTC

J gene: TRBJ2-7
D gene: TRBD1
clone size: many
V gene: TRBV5-1
CDR3 protein: CASRGQFSSNEQYF
CDR3 DNA: TGCGCCAGCAGGGGACAGTTCTCCTCTAACGAGCAGTACTTC

J gene: TRBJ1-5
D gene: TRBD1
clone size: many
V gene: TRBV2
CDR3 protein: CASTGGFDNQPQHF
CDR3 DNA: TGTGCCAGCACAGGGGGCTTTGACAATCAGCCCCAGCATTTT

J gene: TRBJ1-1
D gene: NA
clone size: many
V gene: TRBV3-1
CDR3 protein: CASSQDLENTEAFF
CDR3 DNA: TGTGCCAGCAGCCAAGATCTGGAGAACACTGAAGCTTTCTTT

J gene: TRBJ2-5
D gene: NA
clone size: many
V gene: TRBV20-1
CDR3 protein: CSARDLTGRIQETQYF
CDR3 DNA: TGCAGTGCTAGAGATCTGACAGGGAGGATTCAAGAGACCCAGTACTTC

J gene: TRBJ2-5
D gene: NA
clone size: few
V gene: TRBV14
CDR3 protein: CASSSRGRNIGTQYF
CDR3 DNA: TGTGCCAGCAGCTCCCGGGGACGGAATATTGGGACCCAGTACTTC